This T cell receptor (beta chain) was sequenced for a study of T cell clonality in common variable immunodeficiency. Assay: immunoSEQ multiplex PCR; the TCRdb copy retains only in-frame clones and omits some. This repertoire holds 25,000 or so clones, and none appear only once. This clone was recorded a few times. Antigen: not known. Study findings and constraints: In common variable immunodeficiency, TCR beta chains reportedly carried fewer deletions and N-nucleotide insertions.

The sample taken for sequencing was peripheral blood mononuclear cells. The clonotype originates from a human donor with common variable immunodeficiency.

The CDR3 sequence: CASSRTVEETQYF. Partial CDR3 DNA: TGTGCCAGCAGTCGGACAGTGGAAGAGACC. V is TRBV2 and J is TRBJ2-5; weak D call: TRBD1 (6 bases). The DNA ends 3 residues before the CDR3 does, and the rest of the CDR3 is filled in from the germline J gene. Trimming stripped 5 bases from V and 3 bases from J, with 10 bases between. CDR3 length: 13 residues. Per the germline V gene, CDR1 is SNHLY and CDR2 is FYNNEI. Based on the CDR3 plus reference TRBV2 and TRBJ2-5, the full variable domain is EPEVTQTPSHQVTQMGQEVILRCVPISNHLYFYWYRQILGQKVEFLVSFYNNEISEKSEIFDDQFSVERPDGSNFTLKIRSTKLEDSAMYFCASSRTVEETQYFGPGTRLLVL.